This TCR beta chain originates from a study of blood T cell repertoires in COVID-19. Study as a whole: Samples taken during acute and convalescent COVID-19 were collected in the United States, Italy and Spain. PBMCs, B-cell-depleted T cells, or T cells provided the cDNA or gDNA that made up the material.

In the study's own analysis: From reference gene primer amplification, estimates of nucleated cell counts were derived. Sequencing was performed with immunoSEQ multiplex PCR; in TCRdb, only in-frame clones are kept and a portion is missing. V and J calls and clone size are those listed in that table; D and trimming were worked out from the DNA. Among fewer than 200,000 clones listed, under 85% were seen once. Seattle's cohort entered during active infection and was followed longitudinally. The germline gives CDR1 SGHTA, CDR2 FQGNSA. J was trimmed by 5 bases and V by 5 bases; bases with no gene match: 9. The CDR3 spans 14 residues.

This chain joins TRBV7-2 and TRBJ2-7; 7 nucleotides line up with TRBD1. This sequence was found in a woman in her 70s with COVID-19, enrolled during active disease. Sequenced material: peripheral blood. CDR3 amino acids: CASSQTGNFHEQYF. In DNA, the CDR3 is TGTGCCAGCAGCCAGACAGGGAATTTCCACGAGCAGTACTTC.